This TCR beta chain was identified in a study of shared clonotypes between healthy human individuals. Study-level results: Among donors, sharing of clonotypes was expected to be affected by sequencing depth. Clonotypes shared by all four donors outscored non-shared clonotypes in generation probability. What naive subsets generally showed was a larger estimated richness than memory subsets showed.

This CDR3 spans 17 amino acids. Germline assignment: CDR1 SNHLY and CDR2 FYNNEI. J lost 2 bases, V lost 6 bases, and 10 bases had no gene match. Naivety among CD8 cells was defined by CD45RO negativity and positive CCR7 selection, thereby excluding terminally differentiated effector memory CD45RA+ cells. Details on this clone: The target antigen is unknown.

Genomic DNA from each subset was divided evenly over several immunoSEQ plates. Measured with immunoSEQ multiplex PCR; TCRdb has only the in-frame clones, and not every one. This sample has around 2,000,000 clones, with over 85% found just once. The clonotype originates from a man younger than 30 in good health. The chain has TRBV2 and TRBJ2-3; 11 nucleotides agree with TRBD2. The sequenced sample was naive CD8+ T cells sorted from blood. The DNA of the CDR3 is TGTGCCAGCAGGCGAAATCCGGGACTAGCGGCCACAGATACGCAGTATTTT. Its protein product is CASRRNPGLAATDTQYF.